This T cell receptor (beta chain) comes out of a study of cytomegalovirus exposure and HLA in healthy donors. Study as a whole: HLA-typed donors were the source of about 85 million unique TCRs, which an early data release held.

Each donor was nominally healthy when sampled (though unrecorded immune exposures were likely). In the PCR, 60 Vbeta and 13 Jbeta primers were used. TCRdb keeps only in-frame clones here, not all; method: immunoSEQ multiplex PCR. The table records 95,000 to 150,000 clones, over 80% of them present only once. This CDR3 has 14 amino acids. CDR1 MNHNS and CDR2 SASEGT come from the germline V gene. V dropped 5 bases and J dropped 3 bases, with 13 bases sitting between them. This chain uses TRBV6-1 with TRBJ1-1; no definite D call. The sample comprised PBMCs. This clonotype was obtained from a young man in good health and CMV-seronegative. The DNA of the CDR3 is TGTGCCAGCAGTTTCGCAGCCGGGGACACTGAAGCTTTCTTT. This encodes CASSFAAGDTEAFF.